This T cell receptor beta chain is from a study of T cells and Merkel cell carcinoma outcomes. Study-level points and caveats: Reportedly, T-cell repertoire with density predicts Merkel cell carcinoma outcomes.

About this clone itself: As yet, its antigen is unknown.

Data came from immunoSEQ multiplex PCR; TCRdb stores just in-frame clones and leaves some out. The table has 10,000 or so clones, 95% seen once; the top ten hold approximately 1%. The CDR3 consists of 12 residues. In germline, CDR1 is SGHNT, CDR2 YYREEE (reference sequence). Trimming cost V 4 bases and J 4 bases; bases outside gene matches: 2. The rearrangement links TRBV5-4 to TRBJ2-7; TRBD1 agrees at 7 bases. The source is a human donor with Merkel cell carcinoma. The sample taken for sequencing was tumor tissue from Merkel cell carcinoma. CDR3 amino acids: CASSMTGYEQYF. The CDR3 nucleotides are TGTGCCAGCAGCATGACAGGGTACGAGCAGTACTTC.